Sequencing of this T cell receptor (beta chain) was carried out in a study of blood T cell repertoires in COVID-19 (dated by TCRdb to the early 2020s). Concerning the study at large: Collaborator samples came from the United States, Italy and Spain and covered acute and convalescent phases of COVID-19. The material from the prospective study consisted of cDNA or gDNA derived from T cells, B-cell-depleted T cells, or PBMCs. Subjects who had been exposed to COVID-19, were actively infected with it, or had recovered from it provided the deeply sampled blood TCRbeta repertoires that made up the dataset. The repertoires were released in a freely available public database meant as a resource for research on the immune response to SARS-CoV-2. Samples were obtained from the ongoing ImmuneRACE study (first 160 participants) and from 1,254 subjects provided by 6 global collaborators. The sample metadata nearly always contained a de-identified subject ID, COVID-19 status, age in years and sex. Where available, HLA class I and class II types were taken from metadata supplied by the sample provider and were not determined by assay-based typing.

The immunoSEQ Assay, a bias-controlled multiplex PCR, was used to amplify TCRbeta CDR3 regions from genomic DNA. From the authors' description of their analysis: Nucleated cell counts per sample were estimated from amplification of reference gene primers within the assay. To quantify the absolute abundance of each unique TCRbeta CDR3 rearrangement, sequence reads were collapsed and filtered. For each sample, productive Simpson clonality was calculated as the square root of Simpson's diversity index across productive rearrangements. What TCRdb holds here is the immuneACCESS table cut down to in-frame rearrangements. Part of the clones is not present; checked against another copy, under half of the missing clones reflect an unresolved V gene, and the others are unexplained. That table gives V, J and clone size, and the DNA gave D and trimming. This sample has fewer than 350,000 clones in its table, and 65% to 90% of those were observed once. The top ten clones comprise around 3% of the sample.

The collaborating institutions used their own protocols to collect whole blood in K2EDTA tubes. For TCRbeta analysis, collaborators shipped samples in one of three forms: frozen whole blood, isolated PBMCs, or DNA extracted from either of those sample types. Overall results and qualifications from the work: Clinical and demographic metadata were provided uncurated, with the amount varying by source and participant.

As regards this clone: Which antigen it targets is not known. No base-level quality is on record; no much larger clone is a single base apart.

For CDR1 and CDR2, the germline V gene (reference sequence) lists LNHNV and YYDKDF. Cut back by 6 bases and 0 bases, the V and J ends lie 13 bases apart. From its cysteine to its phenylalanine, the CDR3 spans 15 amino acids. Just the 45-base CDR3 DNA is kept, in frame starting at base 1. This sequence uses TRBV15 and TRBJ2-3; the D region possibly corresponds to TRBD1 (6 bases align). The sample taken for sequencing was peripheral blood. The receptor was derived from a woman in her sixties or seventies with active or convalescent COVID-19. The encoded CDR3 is CATRTGTSSTDTQYF. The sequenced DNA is TGTGCCACCAGGACAGGTACCTCTAGCACAGATACGCAGTATTTT.